Below, one T cell receptor beta chain is given with its context. TCRdb itself ran the RT-PCR reads through MiXCR, one entry per CDR3 protein. The sample includes about a million distinct CDR3 sequences, more than 15% of them seen just once. The data were taken from a study of patients and donors after allogeneic stem cell transplantation. This CDR3 spans 17 amino acids. V was clipped by 0 bases and J by 7 bases; unmatched bases: 8. CDR1 is MNHEY and CDR2 is SVGAGI in the germline V gene. Input material: blood, either unsorted or a sorted T cell fraction (not recorded which). The origin of this receptor is a human donor who was either an allogeneic HSCT recipient or a stem cell or donor lymphocyte infusion donor (not recorded which). It is not recorded whose cells these are; they may come from a transplant donor. J is TRBJ2-1 and V is TRBV6-5, with 11 bases fitting TRBD2. Here the CDR3 DNA reads TGTGCCAGCAGTTACTCTCAACCGGGACTAGCGGCAAATGAGCAGTTCTTC. This codes for CASSYSQPGLAANEQFF.